This is a list of T cell receptor beta chains from one sample in a study of response to subunit inactivated influenza vaccine. TCRdb reprocessed the RT-PCR reads with MiXCR, giving one entry per CDR3 protein. Seen here are roughly 670,000 distinct CDR3 sequences, around 13% observed once, and the top ten hold approximately 7.6%. The sample consisted of PBMCs from blood, taken around 14 days before vaccination. The receptors here all came from a man aged 45-60 years who received an inactivated influenza vaccine. Each CDR3 is given with its conserved first and last residue. A D gene is named only where the DNA matches it firmly. The listing skips clone size in some rows; elsewhere it reads once, few, many or a size class.

D gene	V gene	clone size	J gene	CDR3 DNA	CDR3 protein
-	TRBV19	few	TRBJ2-2	TGTGCCAGTCAACCGGGACACACAACGTCCGGGGAGCTGTTTTTT	CASQPGHTTSGELFF
TRBD2	TRBV12-3/TRBV12-4	few	TRBJ2-3	TGTGCCAGCAGTTTATGGGGCGGGGGGGCTTCAGATACGCAGTATTTT	CASSLWGGGASDTQYF
TRBD2	TRBV6-1	few	TRBJ2-1	TGTGCCAGCACGACTAGCGGGAGGAGGGGGAATGAGCAGTTCTTC	CASTTSGRRGNEQFF
-	TRBV28	-	TRBJ1-1	TGTGCCAGCAGCCCCCGTCAGTGGGGAACTGAAGCTTTCTTT	CASSPRQWGTEAFF
-	TRBV29-1	-	TRBJ2-7	TGCAGCGTTGTCGGGACGCTAGGGTCCTACGAGCAGTACTTC	CSVVGTLGSYEQYF
TRBD2	TRBV20-1	few	TRBJ2-3	TGCAGTGCTACCTTGGCTAGCGGTAGCACAGATACGCAGTATTTT	CSATLASGSTDTQYF
-	TRBV20-1	-	TRBJ2-7	TGCAGTGCTAGAGATCCCCAGGGGAGACGTTACGAGCAGTACTTC	CSARDPQGRRYEQYF
-	TRBV21-1	few	TRBJ2-1	TGTGCCCTAGGAAGGCGGGGGGCCCCCTACAATGAGCAGTTCTTC	CALGRRGAPYNEQFF
-	TRBV28	-	TRBJ2-7	TGTGCCAGCAGTTTGGTTTCGGCAGGGATCTCCTACGAGCAGTACTTC	CASSLVSAGISYEQYF
TRBD1	TRBV6-5	many	TRBJ1-1	TGTGCCAGCAGTTACTCGCCGGGACAGGGCCTCATGAACACTGAAGCTTTCTTT	CASSYSPGQGLMNTEAFF
TRBD2	TRBV29-1	many	TRBJ2-1	TGCAGCGTCAAGGGACTAGCGGGATTTGAGCAGTTCTTC	CSVKGLAGFEQFF
-	TRBV18	few	TRBJ2-7	TGTGCCAGCTCACCTACAGGGTTGGGCCGTTACGAGCAGTACTTC	CASSPTGLGRYEQYF
-	TRBV6-2/TRBV6-3	-	TRBJ2-1	TGTGCCAGCAGTTACGCGCGTAGGAGTTACAATGAGCAGTTCTTC	CASSYARRSYNEQFF
TRBD2	TRBV9	-	TRBJ2-1	TGTGCCAGCAGCCCGGGACTAGCGGGAGGGCCCCCCAATGAGCAGTTCTTC	CASSPGLAGGPPNEQFF
TRBD1	TRBV10-3	few	TRBJ1-4	TGTGCCATCAGACCTACCGGGACAGCTAATGAAAAACTGTTTTTT	CAIRPTGTANEKLFF
TRBD2	TRBV20-1	few	TRBJ2-3	TGCAGTGCTAGAGGTCTAGGACTAGCATTTGCAGATACGCAGTATTTT	CSARGLGLAFADTQYF
TRBD2	TRBV12-3/TRBV12-4	many	TRBJ2-5	TGTGCCAGCAGTCTGCTAGCGGGGGGGCCCGGGACCCAGTACTTC	CASSLLAGGPGTQYF
TRBD2	TRBV4-2	-	TRBJ2-3	TGTGCCAGCAGCCAAGACATCGGACTAGCGGCATTCACAGATACGCAGTATTTT	CASSQDIGLAAFTDTQYF
-	TRBV25-1	few	TRBJ2-5	TGTGCCAGCAGTGGCGGGACAAAGGCGGAGACCCAGTACTTC	CASSGGTKAETQYF
-	TRBV12-3/TRBV12-4	-	TRBJ2-7	TGTGCCAGCAGTTTCTCGTGGGCAGGGGAAGACTACGAGCAGTACTTC	CASSFSWAGEDYEQYF
-	TRBV15	few	TRBJ2-5	TGTGCCACCAGCAGAGGTCAGGGGCCCTGGACCCAGTACTTC	CATSRGQGPWTQYF
-	TRBV7-3	many	TRBJ2-2	TGTGCCAGCAGCCGGGACTCCTTAGGGCCCGGGGAGCTGTTTTTT	CASSRDSLGPGELFF
TRBD2	TRBV28	many	TRBJ2-2	TGTGCCAGCAGCCCTGATCTAGCGGGGGCAACCGGGGAGCTGTTTTTT	CASSPDLAGATGELFF
-	TRBV20-1	few	TRBJ2-7	TGCAGTGCTAGCTTGATGAACTTATACGAGCAGTACTTC	CSASLMNLYEQYF
-	TRBV12-3/TRBV12-4	-	TRBJ1-6	TGTGCCAGCAGTTCCGATCTGGACACCAATAATTCACCCCTCCACTTT	CASSSDLDTNNSPLHF
-	TRBV28	many	TRBJ1-5	TGTGCCAGCATCCCCTTGGGGGGCGCGGGTCAGCCCCAGCATTTT	CASIPLGGAGQPQHF
TRBD1	TRBV28	many	TRBJ2-5	TGTGCCAGCAGCCAGGACAGGGAACAAGAGACCCAGTACTTC	CASSQDREQETQYF
-	TRBV12-3/TRBV12-4	-	TRBJ2-4	TGTGCCACCCTACAGGGTTTGGCCAAAAACATTCAGTACTTC	CATLQGLAKNIQYF
TRBD2	TRBV4-3	few	TRBJ2-3	TGCGCCAGCAGCCAAGTTCGGGACTACCCTAGCACAGATACGCAGTATTTT	CASSQVRDYPSTDTQYF
-	TRBV27	-	TRBJ1-1	TGTGCCAGACAAGAAGTACAGGGTGAAGCTTTCTTT	CARQEVQGEAFF
-	TRBV6-2/TRBV6-3	-	TRBJ2-2	TGTGCCAGCACCCGACAGGGAGGTATCGGCGGGGAGCTGTTTTTT	CASTRQGGIGGELFF
-	TRBV5-1	few	TRBJ2-3	TGCGCCAGCAGCTTCCGGGACGGAGCAGATACGCAGTATTTT	CASSFRDGADTQYF
TRBD1	TRBV5-1	-	TRBJ1-2	TGCGCCAGCAGCTCCGGGACAGGGGTTCATGGCTACACCTTC	CASSSGTGVHGYTF
-	TRBV5-5	few	TRBJ2-5	TGTGCCAGCAAGGTGGGCAGGAACCAAGAGACCCAGTACTTC	CASKVGRNQETQYF
-	TRBV18	few	TRBJ1-5	TGTGCCAGCTCACCGGGGAGGGAAGTCAATCAGCCCCAGCATTTT	CASSPGREVNQPQHF
-	TRBV14	-	TRBJ2-1	TGTGCCAGCAGCCAATATACGGGCTCCTACAATGAGCAGTTCTTC	CASSQYTGSYNEQFF
TRBD2	TRBV19	-	TRBJ2-3	TGTGCCAGTAGTCCCTCCGGGAGGGTTGCGGATACGCAGTATTTT	CASSPSGRVADTQYF
TRBD2	TRBV9	many	TRBJ2-1	TGTGCCAGTAAATCATCCGGGGGTCGGGGGGGAGCCTCCTACAATGAGCAGTTCTTC	CASKSSGGRGGASYNEQFF
-	TRBV12-3/TRBV12-4	many	TRBJ2-7	TGTGCCAGCACCGCGGGTTACGAGCAGTACTTC	CASTAGYEQYF